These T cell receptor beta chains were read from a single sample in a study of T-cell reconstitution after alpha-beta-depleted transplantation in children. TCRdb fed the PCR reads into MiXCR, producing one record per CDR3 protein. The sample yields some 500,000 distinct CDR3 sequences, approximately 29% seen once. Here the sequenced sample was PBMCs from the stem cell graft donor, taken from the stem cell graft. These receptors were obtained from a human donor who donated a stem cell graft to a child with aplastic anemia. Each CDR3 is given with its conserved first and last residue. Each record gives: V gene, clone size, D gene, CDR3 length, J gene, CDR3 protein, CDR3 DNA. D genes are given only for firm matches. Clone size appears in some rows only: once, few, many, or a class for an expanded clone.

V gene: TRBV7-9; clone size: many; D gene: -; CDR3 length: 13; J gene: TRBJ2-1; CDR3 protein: CASSLAGNNEQFF; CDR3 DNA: TGTGCCAGCAGTTTAGCTGGGAACAATGAGCAGTTCTTC
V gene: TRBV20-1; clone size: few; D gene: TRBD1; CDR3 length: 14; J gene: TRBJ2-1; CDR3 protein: CSASGTGLLREQFF; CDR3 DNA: TGCAGTGCATCCGGGACAGGGCTACTTCGGGAGCAGTTCTTC
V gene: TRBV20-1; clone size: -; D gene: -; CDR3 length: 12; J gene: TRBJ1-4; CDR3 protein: CSASLLLEKLFF; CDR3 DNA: TGCAGTGCTAGTTTGCTTCTTGAAAAACTGTTTTTT
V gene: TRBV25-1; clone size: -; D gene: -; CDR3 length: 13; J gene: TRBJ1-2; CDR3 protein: CASSEYRAAGYTF; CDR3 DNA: TGTGCCAGCAGTGAATACCGGGCTGCCGGCTACACCTTC
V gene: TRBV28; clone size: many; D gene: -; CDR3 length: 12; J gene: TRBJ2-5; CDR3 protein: CATAVYQETQYF; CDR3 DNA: TGTGCCACCGCGGTGTACCAAGAGACCCAGTACTTC
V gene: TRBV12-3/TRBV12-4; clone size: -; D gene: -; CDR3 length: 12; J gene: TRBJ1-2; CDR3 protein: CASSQGGHGYTF; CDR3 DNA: TGTGCCAGCAGCCAAGGGGGGCATGGCTACACCTTC
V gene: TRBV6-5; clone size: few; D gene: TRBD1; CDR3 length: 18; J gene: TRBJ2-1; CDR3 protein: CASSPDRGRSSSYNEQFF; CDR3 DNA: TGTGCCAGCAGTCCCGACAGGGGACGGTCGAGCTCCTACAATGAGCAGTTCTTC
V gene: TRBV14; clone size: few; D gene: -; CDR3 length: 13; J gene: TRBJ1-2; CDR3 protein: CASSQGTAYGYTF; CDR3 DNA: TGTGCCAGCAGCCAAGGGACAGCTTATGGCTACACCTTC
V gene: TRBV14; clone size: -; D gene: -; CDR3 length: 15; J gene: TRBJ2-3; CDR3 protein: CASSPLGQAVDTQYF; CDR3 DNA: TGTGCCAGCAGCCCCCTGGGGCAGGCCGTGGATACGCAGTATTTT
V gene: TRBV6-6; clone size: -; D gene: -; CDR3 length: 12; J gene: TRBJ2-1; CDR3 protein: CASMAPFNEQFF; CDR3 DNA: TGTGCCAGCATGGCCCCATTTAATGAGCAGTTCTTC
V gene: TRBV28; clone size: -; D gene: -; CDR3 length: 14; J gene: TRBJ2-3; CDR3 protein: CASTGGGSQDTQYF; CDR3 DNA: TGTGCCAGCACGGGCGGGGGCAGCCAAGATACGCAGTATTTT
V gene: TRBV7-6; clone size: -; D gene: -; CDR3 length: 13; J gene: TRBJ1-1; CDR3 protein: CASSLFGNTEAFF; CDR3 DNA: TGTGCCAGCAGCTTATTCGGTAACACTGAAGCTTTCTTT
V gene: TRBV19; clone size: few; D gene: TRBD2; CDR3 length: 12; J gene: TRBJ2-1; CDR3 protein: CAAGGRLNEQFF; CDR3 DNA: TGTGCAGCGGGAGGGCGGCTGAATGAGCAGTTCTTC
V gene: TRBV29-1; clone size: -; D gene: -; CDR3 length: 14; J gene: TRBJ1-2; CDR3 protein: CSVGLSAGSYGYTF; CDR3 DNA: TGCAGCGTTGGATTATCCGCCGGAAGCTATGGCTACACCTTC
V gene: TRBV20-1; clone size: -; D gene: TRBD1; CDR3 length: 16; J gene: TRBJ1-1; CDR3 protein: CSARRGRSYMNTEAFF; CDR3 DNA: TGCAGTGCTCGCAGGGGGCGAAGCTACATGAACACTGAAGCTTTCTTT
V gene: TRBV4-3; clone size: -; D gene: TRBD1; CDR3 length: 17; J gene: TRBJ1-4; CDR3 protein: CASSQVGQGATNEKLFF; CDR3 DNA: TGCGCCAGCAGCCAAGTGGGCCAGGGGGCAACTAATGAAAAACTGTTTTTT
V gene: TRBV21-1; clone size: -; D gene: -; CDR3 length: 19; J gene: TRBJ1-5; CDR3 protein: CASSPRPGTGNYSNQPQHF; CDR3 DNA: TGTGCCAGCAGCCCCCGTCCCGGGACAGGGAACTATAGCAATCAGCCCCAGCATTTT
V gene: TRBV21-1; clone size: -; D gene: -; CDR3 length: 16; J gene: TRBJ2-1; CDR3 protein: CASRKIRQGADNEHFF; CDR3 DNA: TGTGCCAGCAGGAAAATCCGACAGGGGGCTGACAATGAGCATTTCTTC
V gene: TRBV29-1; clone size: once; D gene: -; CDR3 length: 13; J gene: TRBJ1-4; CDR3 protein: CSVVGPSNEKLFF; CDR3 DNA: TGCAGCGTTGTGGGTCCGTCTAATGAAAAACTGTTTTTT
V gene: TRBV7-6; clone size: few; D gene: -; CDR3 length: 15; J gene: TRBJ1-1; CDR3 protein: CASSLAQAGRTEAFF; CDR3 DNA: TGTGCCAGCAGCTTAGCGCAGGCAGGACGAACTGAAGCTTTCTTT
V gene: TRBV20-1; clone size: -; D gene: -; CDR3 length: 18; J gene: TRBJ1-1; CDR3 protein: CSARDRAGGSLGNTEAFF; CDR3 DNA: TGCAGTGCTAGAGACAGGGCGGGGGGTAGTTTGGGGAACACTGAAGCTTTCTTT
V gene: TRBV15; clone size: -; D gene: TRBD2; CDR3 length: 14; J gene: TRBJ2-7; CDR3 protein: CATSISGRAYEQYF; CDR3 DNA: TGTGCCACCAGCATAAGCGGGAGGGCCTACGAGCAGTACTTC
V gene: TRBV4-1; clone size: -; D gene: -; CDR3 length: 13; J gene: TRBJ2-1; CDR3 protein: CASSQDSVSEQFF; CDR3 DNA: TGCGCCAGCAGCCAAGATAGCGTTAGTGAGCAGTTCTTC
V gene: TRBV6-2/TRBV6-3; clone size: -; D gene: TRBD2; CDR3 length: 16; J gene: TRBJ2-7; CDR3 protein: CASSPQGRGDLHEQYF; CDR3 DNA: TGTGCCAGCAGTCCCCAAGGCCGGGGGGATCTCCACGAGCAGTACTTC
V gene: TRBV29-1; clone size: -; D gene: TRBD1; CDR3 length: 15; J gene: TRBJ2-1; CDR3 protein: CSVDYGQGFYNEQFF; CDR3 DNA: TGCAGCGTTGATTACGGACAGGGGTTTTACAATGAGCAGTTCTTC
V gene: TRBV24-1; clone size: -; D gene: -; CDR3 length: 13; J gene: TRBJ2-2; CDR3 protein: CAAQGYYAGELFF; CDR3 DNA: TGTGCCGCTCAGGGGTATTACGCCGGGGAGCTGTTTTTT
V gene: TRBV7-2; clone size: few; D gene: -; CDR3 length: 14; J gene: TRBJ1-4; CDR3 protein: CASSTQGSGEKLFF; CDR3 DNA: TGTGCCAGCAGCACCCAGGGGTCGGGGGAAAAACTGTTTTTT
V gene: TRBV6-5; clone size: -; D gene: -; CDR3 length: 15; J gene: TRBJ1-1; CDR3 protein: CASSYEGVWSTEAFF; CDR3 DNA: TGTGCCAGCAGTTATGAAGGGGTCTGGAGCACTGAAGCTTTCTTT
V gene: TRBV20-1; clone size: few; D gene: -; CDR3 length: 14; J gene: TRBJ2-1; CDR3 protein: CSASGSSSYNEQFF; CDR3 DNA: TGCAGTGCTAGTGGCTCGAGCTCCTACAATGAGCAGTTCTTC
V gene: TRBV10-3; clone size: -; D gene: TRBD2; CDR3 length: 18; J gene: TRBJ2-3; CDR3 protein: CAISVLGLAQPITDTQYF; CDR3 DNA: TGTGCCATCAGTGTTTTGGGACTAGCGCAACCAATCACAGATACGCAGTATTTT
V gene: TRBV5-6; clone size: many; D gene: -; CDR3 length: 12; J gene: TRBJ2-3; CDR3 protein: CASSFGTDTQYF; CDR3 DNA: TGTGCCAGCAGCTTTGGCACAGATACGCAGTATTTT
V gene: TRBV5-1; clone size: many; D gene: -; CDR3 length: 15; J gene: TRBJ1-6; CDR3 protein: CASSLEGLDNSPLHF; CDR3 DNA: TGCGCCAGCAGCTTGGAAGGTTTGGATAATTCACCCCTCCACTTT
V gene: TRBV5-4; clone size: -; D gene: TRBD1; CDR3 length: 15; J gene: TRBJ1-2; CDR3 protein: CASSLGDRASYGYTF; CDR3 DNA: TGTGCCAGCAGCTTGGGGGACAGGGCCTCCTATGGCTACACCTTC
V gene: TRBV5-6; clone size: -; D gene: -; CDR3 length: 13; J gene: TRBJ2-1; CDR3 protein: CASSLERVHVQFF; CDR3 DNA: TGTGCCAGCAGCTTGGAACGAGTCCATGTGCAGTTCTTC
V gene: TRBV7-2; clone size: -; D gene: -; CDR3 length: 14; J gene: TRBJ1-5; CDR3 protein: CASSMDGRYQPQHF; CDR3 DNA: TGTGCCAGCAGCATGGACGGTCGGTATCAGCCCCAGCATTTT
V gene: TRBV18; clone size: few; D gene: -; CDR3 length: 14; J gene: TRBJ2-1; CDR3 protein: CASSPDGPVNEQFF; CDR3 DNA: TGTGCCAGCTCACCGGACGGGCCGGTCAATGAGCAGTTCTTC
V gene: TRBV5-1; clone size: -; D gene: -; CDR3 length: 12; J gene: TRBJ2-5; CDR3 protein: CASSWDQETQYF; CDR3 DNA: TGCGCCAGCAGCTGGGACCAAGAGACCCAGTACTTC
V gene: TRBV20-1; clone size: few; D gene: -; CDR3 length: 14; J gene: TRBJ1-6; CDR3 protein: CSAKGQTMNSPLHF; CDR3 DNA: TGCAGTGCTAAGGGGCAGACCATGAATTCACCCCTCCACTTT
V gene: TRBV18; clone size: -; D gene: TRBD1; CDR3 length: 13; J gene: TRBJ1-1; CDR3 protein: CATEGQLNTEAFF; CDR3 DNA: TGTGCCACAGAGGGACAGCTGAACACTGAAGCTTTCTTT
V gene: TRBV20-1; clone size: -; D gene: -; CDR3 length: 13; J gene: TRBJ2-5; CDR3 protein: CSARPPGRETQYF; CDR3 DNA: TGCAGTGCTAGACCACCCGGTCGGGAGACCCAGTACTTC
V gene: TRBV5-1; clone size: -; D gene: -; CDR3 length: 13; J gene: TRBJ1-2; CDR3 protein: CASSLGRQYGYTF; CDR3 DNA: TGCGCCAGCAGCCTCGGACGGCAATATGGCTACACCTTC
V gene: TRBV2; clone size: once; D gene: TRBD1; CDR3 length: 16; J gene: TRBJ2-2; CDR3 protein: CASSNNRDRPTGELFF; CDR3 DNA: TGTGCCAGCTCCAACAACCGGGACAGGCCCACCGGGGAGCTGTTTTTT
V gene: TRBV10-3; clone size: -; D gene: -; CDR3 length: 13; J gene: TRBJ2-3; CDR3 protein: CAISESEGDTQYF; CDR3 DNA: TGTGCCATCAGTGAGTCGGAGGGCGATACGCAGTATTTT
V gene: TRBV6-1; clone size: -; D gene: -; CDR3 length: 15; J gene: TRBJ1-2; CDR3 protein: CASTGAELSQDGYTF; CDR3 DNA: TGTGCCAGCACGGGAGCGGAGTTGTCCCAAGATGGCTACACCTTC
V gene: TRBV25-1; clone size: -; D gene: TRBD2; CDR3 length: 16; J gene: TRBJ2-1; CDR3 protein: CASSSQGVAGYNEQFF; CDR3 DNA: TGTGCCAGCAGCTCACAAGGGGTAGCGGGGTACAATGAGCAGTTCTTC
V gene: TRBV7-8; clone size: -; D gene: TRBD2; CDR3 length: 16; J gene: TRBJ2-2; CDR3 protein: CARGGGLAGGTGELFF; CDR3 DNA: TGTGCCAGAGGGGGGGGACTAGCGGGAGGCACCGGGGAGCTGTTTTTT
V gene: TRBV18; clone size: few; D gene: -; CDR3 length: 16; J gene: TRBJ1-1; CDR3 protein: CASSPWTEPSKTEAFF; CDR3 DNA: TGTGCCAGCTCACCTTGGACGGAGCCTTCGAAGACTGAAGCTTTCTTT
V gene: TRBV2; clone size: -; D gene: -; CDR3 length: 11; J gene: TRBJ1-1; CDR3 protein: CAAHGVFEAFF; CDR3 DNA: TGTGCCGCCCACGGGGTTTTTGAAGCTTTCTTT
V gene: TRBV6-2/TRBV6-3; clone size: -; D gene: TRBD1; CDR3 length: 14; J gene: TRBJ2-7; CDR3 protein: CASSYSGGVYEQYF; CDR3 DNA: TGTGCCAGCAGTTATTCAGGGGGCGTCTACGAGCAGTACTTC
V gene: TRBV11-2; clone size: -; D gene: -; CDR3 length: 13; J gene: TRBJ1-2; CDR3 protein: CASSLEEGNGYTF; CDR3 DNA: TGTGCCAGCAGCTTAGAGGAGGGGAACGGCTACACCTTC
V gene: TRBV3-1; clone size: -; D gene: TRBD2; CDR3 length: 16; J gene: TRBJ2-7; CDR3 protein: CASSQVRLAGGGEQYF; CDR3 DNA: TGTGCCAGCAGCCAAGTTCGCCTAGCGGGAGGGGGCGAGCAGTACTTC